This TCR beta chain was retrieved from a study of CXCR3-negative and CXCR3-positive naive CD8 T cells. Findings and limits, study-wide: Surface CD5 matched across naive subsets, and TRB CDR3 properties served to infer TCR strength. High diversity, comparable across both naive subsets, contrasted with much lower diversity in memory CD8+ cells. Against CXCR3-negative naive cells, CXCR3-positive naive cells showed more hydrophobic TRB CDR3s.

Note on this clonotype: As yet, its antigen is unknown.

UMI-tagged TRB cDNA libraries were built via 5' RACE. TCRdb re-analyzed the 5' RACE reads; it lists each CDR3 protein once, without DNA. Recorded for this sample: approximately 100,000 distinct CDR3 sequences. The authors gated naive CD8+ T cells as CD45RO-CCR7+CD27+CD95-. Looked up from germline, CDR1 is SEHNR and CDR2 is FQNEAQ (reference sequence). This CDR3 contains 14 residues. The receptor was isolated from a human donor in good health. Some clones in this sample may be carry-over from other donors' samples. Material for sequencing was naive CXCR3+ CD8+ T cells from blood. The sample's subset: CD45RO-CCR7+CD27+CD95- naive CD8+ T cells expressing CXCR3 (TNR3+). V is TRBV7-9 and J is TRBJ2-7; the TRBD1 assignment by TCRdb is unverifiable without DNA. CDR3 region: CASSYDRVVAEQYF.